This T cell receptor beta chain stems from a study of CD4 and CD8 cells across lung adenocarcinoma regions. By sample share, this clonotype is medium-sized. Samples came from patients with localized non-small cell lung adenocarcinoma. The V gene's germline CDR1 is MNHEY and CDR2 SMNVEV (reference sequence). The CDR3 loop spans 13 amino acids. In TCRdb, the PCR reads were re-called with MiXCR into one record per CDR3 protein. Of 9,200 or so distinct CDR3 sequences listed, 50% are singletons. The chain employs TRBV27 and TRBJ2-4; D remains ambiguous. Gene TRBJ2-3 matches the end of the DNA better, so the J call may be wrong. Sequenced sample: CD8+ T cells from the margin of a lung tumor. The clonotype was recovered from a female donor with lung adenocarcinoma. The CD4 and CD8 labels of this study may be unreliable. The CDR3 is CASSLLDADTQYF. The CDR3 nucleotides read TGTGCCAGCAGCCTACTTGACGCAGATACGCAGTATTTT.